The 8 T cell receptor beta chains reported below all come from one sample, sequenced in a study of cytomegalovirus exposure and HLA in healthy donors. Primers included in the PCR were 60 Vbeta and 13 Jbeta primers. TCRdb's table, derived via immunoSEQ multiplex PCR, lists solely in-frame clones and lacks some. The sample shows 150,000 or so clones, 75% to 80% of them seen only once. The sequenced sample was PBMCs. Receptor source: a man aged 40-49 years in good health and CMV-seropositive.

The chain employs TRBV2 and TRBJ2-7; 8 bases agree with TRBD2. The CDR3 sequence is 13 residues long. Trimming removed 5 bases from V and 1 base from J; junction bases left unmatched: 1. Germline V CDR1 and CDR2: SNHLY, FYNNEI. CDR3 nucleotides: TGTGCCAGCAGTCGGGGGGGGTCCTACGAGCAGTACTTC. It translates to CASSRGGSYEQYF.

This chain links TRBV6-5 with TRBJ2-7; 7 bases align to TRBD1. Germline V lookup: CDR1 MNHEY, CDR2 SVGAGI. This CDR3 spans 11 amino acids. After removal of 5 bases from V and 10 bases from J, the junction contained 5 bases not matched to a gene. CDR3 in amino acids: CASSNNRGQYF. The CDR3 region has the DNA TGTGCCAGCAGTAACAACAGGGGACAGTACTTC.

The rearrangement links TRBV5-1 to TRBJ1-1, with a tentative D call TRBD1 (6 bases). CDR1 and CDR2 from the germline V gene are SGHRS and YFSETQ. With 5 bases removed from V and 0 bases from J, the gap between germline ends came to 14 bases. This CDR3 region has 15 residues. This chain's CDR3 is CASRIWGGLNTEAFF. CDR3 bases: TGCGCCAGCAGGATTTGGGGGGGGCTGAACACTGAAGCTTTCTTT.

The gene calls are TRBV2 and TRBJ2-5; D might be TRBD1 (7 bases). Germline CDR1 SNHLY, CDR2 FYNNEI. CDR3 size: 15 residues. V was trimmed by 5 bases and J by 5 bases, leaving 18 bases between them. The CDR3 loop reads CASSPQGGLGETQYF. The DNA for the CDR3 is TGTGCCAGCAGTCCTCAGGGGGGACTCGGGGAGACCCAGTACTTC.

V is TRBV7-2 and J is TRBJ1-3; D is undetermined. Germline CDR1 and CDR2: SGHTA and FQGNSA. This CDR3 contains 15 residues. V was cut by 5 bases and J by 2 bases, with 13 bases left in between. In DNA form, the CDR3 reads TGTGCCAGCAGCCCGGAGAGGGCAGCTGGAAACACCATATATTTT. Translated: CASSPERAAGNTIYF.

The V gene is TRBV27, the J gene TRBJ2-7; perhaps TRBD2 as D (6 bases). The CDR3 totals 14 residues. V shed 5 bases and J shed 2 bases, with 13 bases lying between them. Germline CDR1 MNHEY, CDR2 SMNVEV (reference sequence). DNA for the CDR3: TGTGCCAGCAGTCTTAGCGGAGCCCCCTACGAGCAGTACTTC. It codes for CASSLSGAPYEQYF.

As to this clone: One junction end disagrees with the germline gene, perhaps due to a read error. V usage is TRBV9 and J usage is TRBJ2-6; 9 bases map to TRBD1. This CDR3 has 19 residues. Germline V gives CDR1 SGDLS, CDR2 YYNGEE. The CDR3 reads CASSGAGTGFTSGANGLTF. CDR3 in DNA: TGTGCCAGCAGCGGGGCCGGGACAGGGTTTACCTCTGGGGCCAACGGCCTGACTTTC.

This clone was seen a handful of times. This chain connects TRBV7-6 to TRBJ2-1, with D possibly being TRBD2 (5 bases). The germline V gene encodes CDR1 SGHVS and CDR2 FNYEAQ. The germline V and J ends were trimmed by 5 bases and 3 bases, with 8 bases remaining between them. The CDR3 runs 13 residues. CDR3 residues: CASSIRDYNEQFF. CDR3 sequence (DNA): TGTGCCAGCAGCATCCGGGACTACAATGAGCAGTTCTTC.